The 20 T cell receptor beta chains in this list originate from one sample, sequenced in a study of PD-L1 blockade in urothelial cancer. Noted time point: peripheral blood 6 weeks after treatment start. Only in-frame clones appear in the TCRdb table, and some are missing; sequencing was by immunoSEQ multiplex PCR. Found here are 40,000 to 45,000 clones, 70% to 90% of them singletons; the top ten hold 2.6%. The material was PBMCs, obtained around atezolizumab (anti-PD-L1) treatment. The source of these receptors is a man in his 70s with urothelial cancer.

The rearrangement links TRBV2 to TRBJ1-2; 8 nucleotides agree with TRBD1. J was trimmed by 4 bases and V by 4 bases; bases with no gene match: 5. The length of the CDR3 is 14 residues. Germline CDR1 is SNHLY and CDR2 is FYNNEI. Here the CDR3 DNA reads TGTGCCAGCAGTGGTCAGGGGGCGGGCTATGGCTACACCTTC. Translating gives CASSGQGAGYGYTF. Full variable domain (remainder filled in from reference TRBV2 and TRBJ1-2): EPEVTQTPSHQVTQMGQEVILRCVPISNHLYFYWYRQILGQKVEFLVSFYNNEISEKSEIFDDQFSVERPDGSNFTLKIRSTKLEDSAMYFCASSGQGAGYGYTFGSGTRLTVV.

The V and J genes are TRBV11-2 and TRBJ2-2; 11 bases match TRBD2. This CDR3 contains 15 residues. From germline, CDR1 is SGHAT and CDR2 FQNNGV. V shed 0 bases, J shed 7 bases, and the junction held 1 base outside the gene matches. The CDR3 loop reads CASSLEGLAVGELFF. CDR3 in DNA: TGTGCCAGCAGCTTAGAGGGACTAGCGGTCGGGGAGCTGTTTTTT.

The chain uses TRBV28 and TRBJ2-1; 8 bases fit TRBD1. Germline V gene sequence: CDR1 MDHEN, CDR2 SYDVKM. J was trimmed by 3 bases and V by 7 bases; bases with no gene match: 8. The CDR3 spans 15 residues. The DNA for the CDR3 is TGTGCCAGCAACAGCCGGGACAGGAACTACAATGAGCAGTTCTTC. Amino acid sequence: CASNSRDRNYNEQFF.

The chain combines TRBV18 with TRBJ2-2; 8 bases are a match to TRBD2. Germline trimming cut 1 base from V and 5 bases from J; bases unmatched to any gene: 6. The germline V gene encodes CDR1 KGHSH and CDR2 LQKENI. The length of the CDR3 is 16 residues. Here the CDR3 DNA reads TGTGCCAGCTCACCACTCCTAGTAGCGGGGACCGGGGAGCTGTTTTTT. Translation: CASSPLLVAGTGELFF.

The V call is TRBV6-6, the J call TRBJ2-7, with 7 positions matching TRBD1. The germline CDR1 and CDR2 sequences are MNHNY and SVGAGI (reference sequence). This CDR3 has 12 residues. J was trimmed by 4 bases and V by 5 bases; bases with no gene match: 2. The CDR3 sequence is CASSGQDYEQYF. Written as DNA, the CDR3 is TGTGCCAGCAGTGGACAGGATTACGAGCAGTACTTC.

This rearrangement joins TRBV5-1 to TRBJ1-3; TRBD1 aligns across 8 bases. The CDR3 extends over 15 amino acids. Germline V lookup: CDR1 SGHRS, CDR2 YFSETQ. Unmatched junction bases numbered 6, after V lost 7 bases and J lost 0 bases. CDR3 DNA: TGCGCCAGCCGGACAGGGTCGAGCTCTGGAAACACCATATATTTT. Amino acid sequence: CASRTGSSSGNTIYF.

The chain uses TRBV6-1 and TRBJ2-6, with a tentative D call TRBD1 (5 bases). The length of the CDR3 is 20 residues. The V end lost 3 bases, the J end lost 0 bases, and 21 bases lay between the germline ends. Germline V gene lookup returns CDR1 MNHNS and CDR2 SASEGT. This chain's CDR3 is CASSDPLTRAPNSGANVLTF. For the CDR3, the DNA is TGTGCCAGCAGTGACCCCTTGACCAGGGCGCCGAACTCTGGGGCCAACGTCCTGACTTTC.

This chain uses TRBV6-6 with TRBJ1-5; perhaps TRBD1 as D (5 bases). CDR3 length: 15 residues. The germline gives CDR1 MNHNY, CDR2 SVGAGI (reference sequence). Trimming removed 6 bases from V and 4 bases from J, with 16 bases in between. CDR3 amino acids: CASRKQEPSNQPQHF. The CDR3 region has the DNA TGTGCCAGCAGAAAACAGGAGCCCTCTAATCAGCCCCAGCATTTT.

The gene calls are TRBV7-2 and TRBJ1-5; 8 bases line up with TRBD1. Losses at the gene ends were 0 bases for V and 7 bases for J; bases not matched to a gene: 2. Germline loops: CDR1 SGHTA, CDR2 FQGNSA. This CDR3 is 14 amino acids long. The CDR3 loop is CASSLAGTGQPQHF. CDR3 sequence (DNA): TGTGCCAGCAGCTTAGCAGGGACAGGCCAGCCCCAGCATTTT.

The chain employs TRBV5-1 and TRBJ2-3; no definite D call. V was cut by 0 bases and J by 6 bases, with 8 bases left in between. CDR1 is SGHRS, CDR2 YFSETQ, per germline. The CDR3 length is 13 residues. The CDR3 here is CASSLGAQDTQYF. CDR3 sequence (DNA): TGCGCCAGCAGCTTGGGGGCCCAGGATACGCAGTATTTT.

This chain joins TRBV5-1 and TRBJ2-1, with 10 positions matching TRBD1. After removal of 0 bases from V and 5 bases from J, the junction contained 5 bases not matched to a gene. This CDR3 has 16 amino acids. Germline V gene sequence: CDR1 SGHRS, CDR2 YFSETQ. CDR3 DNA: TGCGCCAGCAGCTTGGGGGACAGGGGTTTTAACAATGAGCAGTTCTTC. Amino acid sequence: CASSLGDRGFNNEQFF.

This chain uses TRBV6-6 with TRBJ1-3; no firm D call. V lost 2 bases to trimming and J lost 1 base, with 9 bases between them. Germline V lookup: CDR1 MNHNY, CDR2 SVGAGI (reference sequence). The CDR3 consists of 15 residues. As DNA, the CDR3 is TGTGCCAGCAGTTACCCCTGGGAGTCTGGAAACACCATATATTTT. Translated, it gives CASSYPWESGNTIYF.

The CDR3 nucleotides are TGTGCCAGCAGCTTGGGGGGACTAGAGACAGATACGCAGTATTTT. Its translation is CASSLGGLETDTQYF. The V gene is TRBV5-4, the J gene TRBJ2-3; the match to TRBD2 covers 8 bases. Germline V gene data show CDR1 as SGHNT and CDR2 as YYREEE (reference sequence). The V segment lost 0 bases and the J segment 3 bases; nucleotides outside the gene matches: 3. CDR3 length equals 15 residues.

V and J are TRBV7-2 and TRBJ2-3; TRBD2 matches 10 bases. Germline V CDR1 and CDR2: SGHTA, FQGNSA. CDR3 length: 15 residues. V shed 0 bases, J shed 4 bases, and the junction held 1 base outside the gene matches. The CDR3 is CASSLAAGGSDTQYF. DNA for the CDR3: TGTGCCAGCAGCTTAGCAGCGGGAGGGTCAGATACGCAGTATTTT. Filled out from reference TRBV7-2 and TRBJ2-3, the complete variable domain reads GAGVSQSPSNKVTEKGKDVELRCDPISGHTALYWYRQSLGQGLEFLIYFQGNSAPDKSGLPSDRFSAERTGGSVSTLTIQRTQQEDSAVYLCASSLAAGGSDTQYFGPGTRLTVL.

Only one count was recorded for this clone. The CDR3 protein is CASSIGQGEKLFF. Written as DNA, the CDR3 is TGTGCCAGCAGTATAGGACAGGGGGAAAAACTGTTTTTT. V and J are TRBV6-1 and TRBJ1-4, with TRBD1 matching over 9 bases. Per the germline V gene, CDR1 is MNHNS and CDR2 is SASEGT. V lost 5 bases to trimming and J lost 8 bases; unmatched junction nucleotides: 3. This CDR3 is built from 13 residues.

V and J are TRBV27 and TRBJ2-7; 7 bases are a match to TRBD2. Unmatched junction bases numbered 8, after V lost 5 bases and J lost 4 bases. This CDR3 is 14 amino acids long. CDR1 MNHEY and CDR2 SMNVEV come from the germline V gene (reference sequence). The CDR3 region has the DNA TGTGCCAGCAGTCCCTCCTGGGGGGGGTACGAGCAGTACTTC. Encoded protein: CASSPSWGGYEQYF.

The J gene is TRBJ2-2, the V gene TRBV5-4; D ambiguous. The germline CDR1 and CDR2 sequences are SGHNT and YYREEE (reference sequence). The CDR3 is made up of 14 amino acids. V shed 4 bases and J shed 6 bases, with 13 bases lying between them. The chain's CDR3 is CASSPGTVAGELFF. CDR3 sequence (DNA): TGTGCCAGCAGCCCCGGAACAGTGGCCGGGGAGCTGTTTTTT.

This chain uses TRBV6-6 with TRBJ2-7, with TRBD1 matching 7 bases. With 7 bases clipped from V and 2 bases from J, the junction kept 8 bases outside the gene matches. Germline assignment: CDR1 MNHNY and CDR2 SVGAGI (reference sequence). The CDR3 is 14 amino acids. The CDR3 DNA follows: TGTGCCAGCACCCTCGGACAGGAACCCTACGAGCAGTACTTC. Its translation: CASTLGQEPYEQYF.

The chain joins TRBV5-4 to TRBJ2-5; TRBD2 agrees at 7 bases. The trim removed 0 bases at V and 1 base at J, leaving 3 bases unmatched. CDR1 SGHNT and CDR2 YYREEE come from the germline V gene (reference sequence). The CDR3 is made up of 15 amino acids. CDR3 loop: CASSLGTGGQETQYF. The DNA for the CDR3 is TGTGCCAGCAGCTTGGGGACGGGGGGCCAAGAGACCCAGTACTTC.

The chain combines TRBV6-1 with TRBJ2-1, with no clear D. The CDR3 extends over 13 amino acids. Germline V CDR1 and CDR2: MNHNS, SASEGT. Trimming pared 1 base from V and 8 bases from J, leaving 9 bases between. In nucleotides, the CDR3 is TGTGCCAGCAGTGAAGTCAGTTCGCATGAGCAGTTCTTC. Protein sequence: CASSEVSSHEQFF.